Listed below are T cell receptor beta chains from one sample, sequenced in a study of blood T cells in healthy people across ages. TCRdb re-derived calls from the 5' RACE reads in MiXCR, one entry per CDR3 protein. The sample contains about 1.4 million distinct CDR3 sequences, 59% of which appear only once. The source material was blood. Every receptor here comes from a man between 18 and 29 years old in good health. CDR3s include the opening cysteine and the closing phenylalanine or tryptophan. A D gene is named only where the DNA matches it firmly. Clone size is given for some rows only: seen once, a few or many times, or a class if the clone is expanded.

clone size | J gene | D gene | V gene | CDR3 protein | CDR3 DNA
NA | TRBJ2-1 | TRBD2 | TRBV11-2 | CASSPKLAGVEQFF | TGTGCCAGCAGCCCCAAACTAGCGGGGGTTGAGCAGTTCTTC
NA | TRBJ2-1 | TRBD2 | TRBV3-1 | CASSQVGSWTSEKGNGQFF | TGTGCCAGCAGCCAAGTGGGTAGCTGGACTAGCGAAAAGGGGAATGGGCAGTTCTTC
NA | TRBJ2-7 | TRBD1 | TRBV5-5 | CASRRTGDSYEQYF | TGTGCCAGCAGACGGACAGGGGATTCTTACGAGCAGTACTTC
NA | TRBJ1-2 | NA | TRBV4-2 | CASSQEPQNGYTF | TGTGCCAGCAGCCAAGAACCCCAGAATGGCTACACCTTC
NA | TRBJ2-1 | TRBD1 | TRBV5-4 | CASSSNRGGYNEQFF | TGTGCCAGCAGCTCCAACAGGGGCGGCTACAATGAGCAGTTCTTC
NA | TRBJ2-7 | NA | TRBV6-2/TRBV6-3 | CAGSRHAAPDEQYF | TGTGCCGGCAGCCGCCACGCCGCTCCCGACGAGCAGTACTTC
few | TRBJ2-7 | TRBD2 | TRBV12-3/TRBV12-4 | CASSFGPLLAGRDEQYF | TGTGCCAGCAGTTTTGGGCCGCTACTAGCGGGAAGGGACGAGCAGTACTTC
NA | TRBJ2-7 | TRBD1 | TRBV29-1 | CSVSGGSSYEQYF | TGCAGCGTCTCAGGGGGAAGCTCCTACGAGCAGTACTTC
NA | TRBJ2-5 | TRBD2 | TRBV15 | CATSPSGVGETQYF | TGTGCCACCAGCCCAAGCGGGGTTGGCGAGACCCAGTACTTC
few | TRBJ2-1 | TRBD1 | TRBV7-9 | CASSWTGEQQFF | TGTGCCAGCAGCTGGACAGGGGAGCAGCAGTTCTTC
NA | TRBJ2-7 | TRBD2 | TRBV29-1 | CSALAGGWYEQYF | TGCAGCGCCCTAGCGGGGGGATGGTACGAGCAGTACTTC
NA | TRBJ2-1 | NA | TRBV7-2 | CASSPSIDEQFF | TGTGCCAGCAGCCCATCCATTGATGAGCAGTTCTTC
NA | TRBJ2-1 | NA | TRBV10-3 | CAITGSLGAHEQFF | TGTGCCATCACGGGATCCCTGGGGGCCCATGAGCAGTTCTTC
NA | TRBJ2-7 | NA | TRBV27 | CASSDDGNYEQYF | TGTGCCAGCAGTGATGACGGAAACTACGAGCAGTACTTC
NA | TRBJ2-7 | NA | TRBV29-1 | CSVADGYEQYF | TGCAGCGTCGCGGACGGTTACGAGCAGTACTTC
NA | TRBJ1-2 | TRBD1 | TRBV29-1 | CSAIEAGGAYSYTF | TGCAGCGCCATAGAGGCAGGGGGCGCCTATAGCTACACCTTC
NA | TRBJ2-3 | TRBD2 | TRBV20-1 | CSAIRQASGGGGTDTQYF | TGCAGTGCTATTCGGCAGGCTAGCGGGGGCGGGGGCACAGATACGCAGTATTTT
NA | TRBJ2-1 | TRBD2 | TRBV28 | CASSQRTSGYNEQFF | TGTGCCAGCAGCCAGCGGACTAGCGGCTACAATGAGCAGTTCTTC
NA | TRBJ2-2 | NA | TRBV5-1 | CASSLFVPGENTGELFF | TGCGCCAGCAGCTTGTTTGTGCCGGGCGAAAACACCGGGGAGCTGTTTTTT
few | TRBJ2-2 | NA | TRBV12-3/TRBV12-4 | CASSLNRATGELFF | TGTGCCAGCAGTTTAAACAGGGCGACCGGGGAGCTGTTTTTT
NA | TRBJ2-7 | TRBD1 | TRBV12-3/TRBV12-4 | CASSFDYRGEQYF | TGTGCCAGCAGTTTCGATTACAGGGGCGAGCAGTACTTC
NA | TRBJ2-7 | NA | TRBV12-3/TRBV12-4 | CASSFPGPREQYF | TGTGCCAGCAGTTTCCCCGGGCCGCGCGAGCAGTACTTC
NA | TRBJ2-5 | NA | TRBV29-1 | CSVEIFGGRVETQYF | TGCAGCGTTGAAATCTTCGGGGGGCGCGTGGAGACCCAGTACTTC
NA | TRBJ2-7 | NA | TRBV7-9 | CAGMTGVTYEQYF | TGTGCCGGGATGACAGGCGTAACCTACGAGCAGTACTTC
NA | TRBJ2-3 | TRBD2 | TRBV2 | CASSEITSGVRDTQYF | TGTGCCAGCAGTGAGATAACTAGCGGGGTACGGGATACGCAGTATTTT
NA | TRBJ2-3 | TRBD2 | TRBV11-2 | CASSLLSSGSRSDTQYF | TGTGCCAGCAGCTTACTATCTAGCGGGAGTCGATCAGATACGCAGTATTTT
NA | TRBJ2-1 | NA | TRBV20-1 | CSARDPLTGSSYNEQFF | TGCAGTGCTAGAGATCCCCTCACAGGGAGCTCCTACAATGAGCAGTTCTTC
NA | TRBJ2-5 | NA | TRBV27 | CASSLLAEEETQYF | TGTGCCAGCAGTTTACTGGCGGAAGAAGAGACCCAGTACTTC
few | TRBJ2-1 | TRBD2 | TRBV4-2 | CASSQEGLAVYNEQFF | TGTGCCAGTAGCCAAGAAGGGCTAGCGGTATACAATGAGCAGTTCTTC
once | TRBJ2-1 | TRBD2 | TRBV5-1 | CASSGDPTTSAGNEQFF | TGCGCCAGCTCCGGGGACCCAACAACTAGCGCTGGGAATGAGCAGTTCTTC
NA | TRBJ2-3 | NA | TRBV5-6 | CASSWATNHTDTQYF | TGTGCCAGCAGCTGGGCAACCAATCACACAGATACGCAGTATTTT
NA | TRBJ2-3 | NA | TRBV5-1 | CASSLSGLGDTQYF | TGCGCCAGCAGCTTGTCAGGACTTGGGGATACGCAGTATTTT
NA | TRBJ1-5 | NA | TRBV24-1 | CATSDGRMVSTQPQHF | TGTGCCACCAGTGACGGACGGATGGTTTCCACCCAGCCCCAGCATTTT
few | TRBJ1-2 | NA | TRBV6-2/TRBV6-3 | CASVRGRADYGYTF | TGTGCCAGCGTCAGGGGACGGGCGGACTATGGCTACACCTTC
NA | TRBJ2-7 | NA | TRBV28 | CASTRTSPYEQYF | TGTGCCAGCACGCGGACTTCCCCCTACGAGCAGTACTTC
few | TRBJ2-7 | TRBD1 | TRBV25-1 | CASSVRDRGYEQYF | TGTGCCAGCAGTGTCCGGGACAGGGGCTACGAGCAGTACTTC
NA | TRBJ2-4 | TRBD2 | TRBV20-1 | CSARDPRTSGRSNIQYF | TGCAGTGCTAGAGATCCCCGGACTAGCGGGAGATCAAACATTCAGTACTTC
NA | TRBJ2-7 | NA | TRBV20-1 | CSARDLLQSYEQYF | TGCAGTGCTAGAGATCTGCTGCAGTCCTACGAGCAGTACTTC
once | TRBJ2-1 | TRBD2 | TRBV7-9 | CASSFLTSGKMSGQFF | TGTGCCAGCAGCTTCCTCACTAGCGGTAAAATGAGTGGGCAGTTCTTC
few | TRBJ1-3 | NA | TRBV12-3/TRBV12-4 | CASSQGGNTIYF | TGTGCCAGCAGTCAGGGTGGAAACACCATATATTTT
NA | TRBJ2-5 | NA | TRBV7-9 | CATKAGQETQYF | TGTGCCACGAAGGCAGGCCAAGAGACCCAGTACTTC
few | TRBJ2-2 | NA | TRBV6-2/TRBV6-3 | CASSYWGTGELFF | TGTGCCAGCAGTTATTGGGGCACCGGGGAGCTGTTTTTT
NA | TRBJ1-6 | NA | TRBV28 | CASSRFRANSPLHF | TGTGCCAGCAGCAGGTTCCGGGCAAATTCACCCCTCCACTTT
NA | TRBJ2-5 | TRBD2 | TRBV11-2 | CASTKGLAEQETQYF | TGTGCCAGCACCAAGGGACTAGCGGAACAAGAGACCCAGTACTTC
once | TRBJ2-5 | NA | TRBV4-1 | CASSQDSDVYQETQYF | TGCGCCAGCAGTCAGGACAGCGACGTGTACCAAGAGACCCAGTACTTC
NA | TRBJ2-3 | NA | TRBV12-3/TRBV12-4 | CASSPQGGSPDTQYF | TGTGCCAGCAGCCCGCAGGGAGGAAGTCCAGATACGCAGTATTTT
once | TRBJ2-7 | NA | TRBV27 | CASRLLSSYNEQYF | TGTGCCAGCAGACTCCTGAGCTCCTACAATGAGCAGTACTTC
NA | TRBJ2-6 | NA | TRBV28 | CASSTKSSGANVLTF | TGTGCCAGCAGCACAAAGTCCTCTGGGGCCAACGTCCTGACTTTC
few | TRBJ1-5 | NA | TRBV28 | CASSQRGGTGGPQHF | TGTGCCAGCAGTCAGAGGGGCGGGACCGGAGGGCCCCAGCATTTT